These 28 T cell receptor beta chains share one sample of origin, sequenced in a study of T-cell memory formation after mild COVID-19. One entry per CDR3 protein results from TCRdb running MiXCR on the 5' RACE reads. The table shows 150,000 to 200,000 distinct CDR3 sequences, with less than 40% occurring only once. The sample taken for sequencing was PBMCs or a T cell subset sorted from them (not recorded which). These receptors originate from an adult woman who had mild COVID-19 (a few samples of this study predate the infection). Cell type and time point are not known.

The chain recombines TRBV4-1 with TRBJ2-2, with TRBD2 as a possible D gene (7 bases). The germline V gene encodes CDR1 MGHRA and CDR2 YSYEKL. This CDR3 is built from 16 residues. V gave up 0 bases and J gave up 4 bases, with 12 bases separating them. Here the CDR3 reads CASSQEGGALTGELFF. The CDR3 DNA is TGCGCCAGCAGCCAAGAGGGGGGGGCTCTCACCGGGGAGCTGTTTTTT.

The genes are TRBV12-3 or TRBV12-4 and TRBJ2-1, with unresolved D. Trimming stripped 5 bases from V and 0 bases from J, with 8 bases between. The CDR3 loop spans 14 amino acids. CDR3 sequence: CASSGRSSYNEQFF. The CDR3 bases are TGTGCCAGCAGTGGACGGAGCTCCTACAATGAGCAGTTCTTC.

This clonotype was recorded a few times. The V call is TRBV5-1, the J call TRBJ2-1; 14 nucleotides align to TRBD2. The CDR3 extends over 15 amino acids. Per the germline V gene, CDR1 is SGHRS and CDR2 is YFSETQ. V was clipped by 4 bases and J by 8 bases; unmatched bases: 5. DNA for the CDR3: TGCGCCAGCAGCCCCGGGACTAGCGGGAGCTATGAGCAGTTCTTC. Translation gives CASSPGTSGSYEQFF.

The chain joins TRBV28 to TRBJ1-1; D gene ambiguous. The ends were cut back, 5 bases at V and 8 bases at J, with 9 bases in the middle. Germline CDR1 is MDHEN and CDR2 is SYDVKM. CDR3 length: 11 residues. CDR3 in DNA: TGTGCCAGCAGTCTAGAGCAGGAAGCTTTCTTT. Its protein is CASSLEQEAFF.

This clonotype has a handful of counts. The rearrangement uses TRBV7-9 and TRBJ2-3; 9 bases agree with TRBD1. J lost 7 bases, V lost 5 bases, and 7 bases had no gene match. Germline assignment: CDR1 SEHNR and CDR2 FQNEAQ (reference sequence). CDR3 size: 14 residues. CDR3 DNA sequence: TGTGCCAGCAGCATCGACAGGGGGAGAAATACGCAGTATTTT. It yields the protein CASSIDRGRNTQYF.

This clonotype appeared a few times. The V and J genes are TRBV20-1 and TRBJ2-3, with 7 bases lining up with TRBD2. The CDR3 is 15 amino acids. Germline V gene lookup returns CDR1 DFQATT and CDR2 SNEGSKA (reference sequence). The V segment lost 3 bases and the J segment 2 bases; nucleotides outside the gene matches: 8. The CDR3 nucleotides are TGCAGTGCTAGTCGCTCTAGCGGTGACACAGATACGCAGTATTTT. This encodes CSASRSSGDTDTQYF.

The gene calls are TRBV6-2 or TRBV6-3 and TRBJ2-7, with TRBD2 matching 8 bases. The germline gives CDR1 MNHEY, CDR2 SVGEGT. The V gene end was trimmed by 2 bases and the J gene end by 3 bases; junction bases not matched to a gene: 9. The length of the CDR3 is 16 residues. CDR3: CASSYLVSGGLYEQYF. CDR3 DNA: TGTGCCAGCAGTTACCTGGTGAGCGGGGGCCTCTACGAGCAGTACTTC.

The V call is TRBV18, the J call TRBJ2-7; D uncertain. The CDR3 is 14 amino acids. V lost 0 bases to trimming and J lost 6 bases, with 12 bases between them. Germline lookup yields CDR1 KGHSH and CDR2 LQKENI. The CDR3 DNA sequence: TGTGCCAGCTCACCACCTCTCTCCTCCCGCGAGCAGTACTTC. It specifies CASSPPLSSREQYF. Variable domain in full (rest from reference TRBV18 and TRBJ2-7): NAGVMQNPRHLVRRRGQEARLRCSPMKGHSHVYWYRQLPEEGLKFMVYLQKENIIDESGMPKERFSAEFPKEGPSILRIQQVVRGDSAAYFCASSPPLSSREQYFGPGTRLTVT.

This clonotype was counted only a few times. CDR3 region: CASSYTGQGANEQFF. CDR3 nucleotide sequence: TGTGCCAGCAGCTACACAGGACAGGGGGCCAATGAGCAGTTCTTC. The chain couples TRBV7-2 to TRBJ2-1; 11 bases line up with TRBD1. The CDR3 spans 15 residues. Germline V lookup: CDR1 SGHTA, CDR2 FQGNSA. The V gene end was trimmed by 4 bases and the J gene end by 6 bases; junction bases not matched to a gene: 5.

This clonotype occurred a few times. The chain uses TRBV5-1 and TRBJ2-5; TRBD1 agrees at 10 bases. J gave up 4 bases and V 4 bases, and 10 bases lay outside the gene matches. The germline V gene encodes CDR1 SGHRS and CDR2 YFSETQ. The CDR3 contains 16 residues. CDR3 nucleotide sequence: TGCGCCAGCAGCACGACAGGGGGCGCGGGGGGAGAGACCCAGTACTTC. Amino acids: CASSTTGGAGGETQYF.

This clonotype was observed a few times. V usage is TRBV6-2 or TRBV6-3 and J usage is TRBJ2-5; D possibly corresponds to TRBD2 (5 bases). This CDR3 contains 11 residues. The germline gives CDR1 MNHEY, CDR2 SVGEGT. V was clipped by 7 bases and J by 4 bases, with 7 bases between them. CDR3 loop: CASKAGETQYF. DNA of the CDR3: TGTGCCAGCAAGGCGGGAGAGACCCAGTACTTC.

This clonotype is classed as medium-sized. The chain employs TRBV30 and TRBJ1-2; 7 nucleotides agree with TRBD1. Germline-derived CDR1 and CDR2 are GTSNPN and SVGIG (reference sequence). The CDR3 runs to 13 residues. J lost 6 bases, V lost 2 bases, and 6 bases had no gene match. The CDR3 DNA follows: TGTGCCTGGAGTCAAGGGGGCGTCGATGGCTACACCTTC. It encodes CAWSQGGVDGYTF.

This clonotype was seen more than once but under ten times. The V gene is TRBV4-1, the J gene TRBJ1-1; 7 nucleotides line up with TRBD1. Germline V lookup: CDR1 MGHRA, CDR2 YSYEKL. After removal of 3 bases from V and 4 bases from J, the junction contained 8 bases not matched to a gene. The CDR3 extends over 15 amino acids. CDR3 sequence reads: CASSQSFRGRTEAFF. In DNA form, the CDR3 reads TGCGCCAGCAGCCAGTCATTTAGGGGGCGCACTGAAGCTTTCTTT.

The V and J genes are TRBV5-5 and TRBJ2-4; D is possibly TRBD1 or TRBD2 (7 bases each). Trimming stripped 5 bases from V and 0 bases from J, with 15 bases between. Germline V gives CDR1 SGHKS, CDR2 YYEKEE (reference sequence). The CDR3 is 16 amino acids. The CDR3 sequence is CASRQGGSLAKNIQYF. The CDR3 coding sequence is TGTGCCAGCAGGCAGGGGGGGTCACTAGCCAAAAACATTCAGTACTTC.

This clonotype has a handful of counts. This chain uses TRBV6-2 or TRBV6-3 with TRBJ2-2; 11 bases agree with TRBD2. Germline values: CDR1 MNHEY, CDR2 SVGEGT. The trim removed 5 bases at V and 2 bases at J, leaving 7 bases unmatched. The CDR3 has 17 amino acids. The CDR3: CASSTWTSGYNTGELFF. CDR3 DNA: TGTGCCAGCAGTACTTGGACTAGCGGGTATAACACCGGGGAGCTGTTTTTT.

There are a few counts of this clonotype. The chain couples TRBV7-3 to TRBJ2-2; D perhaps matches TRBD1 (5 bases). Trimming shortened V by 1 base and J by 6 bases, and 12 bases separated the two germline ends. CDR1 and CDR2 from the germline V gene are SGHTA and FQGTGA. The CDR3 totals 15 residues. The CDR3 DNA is TGTGCCAGCAGCTTAATAACAGGCACTGCCGGGGAGCTGTTTTTT. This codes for CASSLITGTAGELFF.

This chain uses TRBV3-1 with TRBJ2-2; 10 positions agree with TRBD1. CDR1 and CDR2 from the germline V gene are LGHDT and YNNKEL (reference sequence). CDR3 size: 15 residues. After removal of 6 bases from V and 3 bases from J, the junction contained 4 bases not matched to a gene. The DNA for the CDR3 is TGTGCCAGCAGTCCCGGGACAGGGGACACCGGGGAGCTGTTTTTT. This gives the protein CASSPGTGDTGELFF. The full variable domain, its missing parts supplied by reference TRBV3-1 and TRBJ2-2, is DTAVSQTPKYLVTQMGNDKSIKCEQNLGHDTMYWYKQDSKKFLKIMFSYNNKELIINETVPNRFSPKSPDKAHLNLHINSLELGDSAVYFCASSPGTGDTGELFFGEGSRLTVL.

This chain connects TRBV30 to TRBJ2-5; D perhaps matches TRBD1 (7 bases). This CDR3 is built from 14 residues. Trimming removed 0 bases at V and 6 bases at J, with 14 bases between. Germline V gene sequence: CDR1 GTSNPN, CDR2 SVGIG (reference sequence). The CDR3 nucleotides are TGTGCCTGGAGTGTACCAGGGGGGAGAAAGACCCAGTACTTC. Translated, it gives CAWSVPGGRKTQYF.

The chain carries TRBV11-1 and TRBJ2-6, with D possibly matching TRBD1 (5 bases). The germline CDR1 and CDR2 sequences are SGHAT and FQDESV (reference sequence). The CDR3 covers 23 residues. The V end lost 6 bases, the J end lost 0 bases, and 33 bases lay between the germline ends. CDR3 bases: TGTGCCAGCAGACCCAGGACGTCCCGACAGCCACCGGGTGGGCGCTCTGGGGCCAACGTCCTGACTTTC. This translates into CASRPRTSRQPPGGRSGANVLTF. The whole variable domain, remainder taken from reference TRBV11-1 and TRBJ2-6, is EAEVAQSPRYKITEKSQAVAFWCDPISGHATLYWYRQILGQGPELLVQFQDESVVDDSQLPKDRFSAERLKGVDSTLKIQPAELGDSAMYLCASRPRTSRQPPGGRSGANVLTFGAGSRLTVL.

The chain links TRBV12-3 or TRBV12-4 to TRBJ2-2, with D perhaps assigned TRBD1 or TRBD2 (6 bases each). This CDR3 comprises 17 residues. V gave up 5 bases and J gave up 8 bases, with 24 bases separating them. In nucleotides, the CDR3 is TGTGCCAGCAGTGATCAAGGAGGGGGAGGCGGGAATGGGGAGCTGTTTTTT. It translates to CASSDQGGGGGNGELFF.

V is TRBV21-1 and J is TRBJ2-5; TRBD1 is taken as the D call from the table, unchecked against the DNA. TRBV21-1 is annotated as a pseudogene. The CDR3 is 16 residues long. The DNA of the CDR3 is TGTGCCAGCAGCAACCCCGGAGAGGTATGGGCCGAGACCCAGTACTTC. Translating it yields CASSNPGEVWAETQYF.

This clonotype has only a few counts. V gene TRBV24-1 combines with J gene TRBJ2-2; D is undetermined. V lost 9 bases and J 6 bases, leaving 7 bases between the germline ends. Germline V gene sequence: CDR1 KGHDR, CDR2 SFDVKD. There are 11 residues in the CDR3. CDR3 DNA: TGTGCCACCCAACGGTCCGGGGAGCTGTTTTTT. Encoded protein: CATQRSGELFF.

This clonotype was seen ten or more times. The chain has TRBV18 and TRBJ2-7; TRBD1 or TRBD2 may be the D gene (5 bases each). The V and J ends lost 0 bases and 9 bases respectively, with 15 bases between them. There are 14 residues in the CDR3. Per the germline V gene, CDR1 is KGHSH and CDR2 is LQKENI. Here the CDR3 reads CASSPPQGWRVQYF. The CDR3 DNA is TGTGCCAGCTCACCACCGCAGGGTTGGCGGGTGCAGTACTTC.

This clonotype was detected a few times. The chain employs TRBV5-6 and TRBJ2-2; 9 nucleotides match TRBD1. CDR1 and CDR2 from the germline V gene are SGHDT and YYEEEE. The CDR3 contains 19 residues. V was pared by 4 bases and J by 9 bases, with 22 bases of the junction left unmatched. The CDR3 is CASSVGQGGIPLASRELFF. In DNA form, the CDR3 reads TGTGCCAGCAGCGTGGGACAGGGAGGGATACCACTAGCATCCAGGGAGCTGTTTTTT.

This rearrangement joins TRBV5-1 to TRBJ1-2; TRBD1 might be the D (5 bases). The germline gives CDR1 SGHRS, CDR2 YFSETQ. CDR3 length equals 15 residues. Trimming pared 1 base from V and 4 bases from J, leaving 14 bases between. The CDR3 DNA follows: TGCGCCAGCAGCTTGAACGGGCAGGGAGGCTATGGCTACACCTTC. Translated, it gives CASSLNGQGGYGYTF.

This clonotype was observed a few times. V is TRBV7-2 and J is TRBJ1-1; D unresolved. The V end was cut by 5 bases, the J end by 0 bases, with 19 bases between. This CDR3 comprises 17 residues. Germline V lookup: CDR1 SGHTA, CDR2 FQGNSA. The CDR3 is CASSLPITGPLNTEAFF. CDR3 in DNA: TGTGCCAGCAGCCTTCCGATTACCGGGCCCTTGAACACTGAAGCTTTCTTT.

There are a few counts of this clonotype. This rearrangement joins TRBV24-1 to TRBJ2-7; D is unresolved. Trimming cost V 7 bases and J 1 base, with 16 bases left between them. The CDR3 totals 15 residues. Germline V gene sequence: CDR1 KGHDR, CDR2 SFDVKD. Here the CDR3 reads CATSPGLPASYEQYF. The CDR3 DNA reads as TGTGCCACCAGCCCCGGGCTCCCCGCTTCCTACGAGCAGTACTTC.

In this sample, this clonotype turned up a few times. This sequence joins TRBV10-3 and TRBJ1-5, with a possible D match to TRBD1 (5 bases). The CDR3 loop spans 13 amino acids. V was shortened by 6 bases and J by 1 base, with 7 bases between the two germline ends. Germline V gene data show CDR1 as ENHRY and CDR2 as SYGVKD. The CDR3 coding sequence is TGTGCCATCAGCGGGGGGAGCAATCAGCCCCAGCATTTT. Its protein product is CAISGGSNQPQHF.